The rows below give T cell receptor beta chains drawn from one sample of a study of response to subunit inactivated influenza vaccine. TCRdb processed the RT-PCR reads anew with MiXCR; each CDR3 protein has one entry. Of some 800,000 distinct CDR3 sequences in the sample, 21% were seen once. Sequencing was performed on PBMCs from blood, taken more than 4 days after vaccination. The receptors come from a man aged 50 to 59 who received an inactivated influenza vaccine. CDR3s include the opening cysteine and the closing phenylalanine or tryptophan. A D gene is named only where the DNA matches it firmly. A row's size may be missing; if present it is once, few, many or a size class.

TRBJ2-7,TRBV5-1,NA,13,TRBD1,CASSGTGYGEQYF,TGCGCCAGCAGCGGGACAGGGTATGGAGAGCAGTACTTC
TRBJ2-7,TRBV5-5,NA,14,TRBD1,CASSWAADRDEQYF,TGTGCCAGCAGCTGGGCCGCTGACAGGGACGAGCAGTACTTC
TRBJ1-3,TRBV20-1,NA,14,NA,CSASLGGGSNTIYF,TGCAGTGCTAGTCTGGGGGGGGGAAGCAACACCATATATTTT
TRBJ2-7,TRBV28,NA,16,TRBD2,CASSFLRPGLLYEQYF,TGTGCCAGCAGTTTCTTGCGACCGGGACTACTCTACGAGCAGTACTTC
TRBJ2-2,TRBV12-3/TRBV12-4,many,15,TRBD1,CASSLGQGRTGELFF,TGTGCCAGCAGTCTGGGACAGGGGAGAACCGGGGAGCTGTTTTTT
TRBJ2-1,TRBV28,NA,15,NA,CASSPEGLAHNEQFF,TGTGCCAGCAGTCCGGAAGGGCTAGCGCACAATGAGCAGTTCTTC
TRBJ2-5,TRBV3-1,few,17,NA,CASSQDSYRDVRETQYF,TGTGCCAGCAGCCAAGATAGTTACAGAGACGTCCGGGAGACCCAGTACTTC
TRBJ2-7,TRBV7-2,few,14,NA,CASSPGWQGNEQYF,TGTGCCAGCAGCCCGGGGTGGCAGGGCAACGAGCAGTACTTC
TRBJ1-5,TRBV4-1,NA,17,TRBD1,CASSHYRGRLEYQPQHF,TGCGCCAGCAGCCATTACAGGGGGCGACTAGAATATCAGCCCCAGCATTTT
TRBJ2-5,TRBV5-1,NA,13,NA,CASSHDRQETQYF,TGCGCCAGCAGCCACGACAGACAAGAGACCCAGTACTTC
TRBJ2-2,TRBV7-2,NA,12,TRBD2,CASSREVGELFF,TGTGCCAGCAGTCGGGAGGTCGGGGAGCTGTTTTTT
TRBJ1-4,TRBV27,few,15,NA,CASSSAGSRNEKLFF,TGTGCCAGCAGTTCCGCAGGCAGCCGTAATGAAAAACTGTTTTTT
TRBJ1-2,TRBV7-8,NA,12,TRBD1,CASGQGAYGYTF,TGTGCCAGCGGGCAGGGGGCCTATGGCTACACCTTC
TRBJ2-1,TRBV11-2,NA,18,TRBD2,CASSRGLSGGNSYNEQFF,TGTGCCAGCAGCCGAGGACTAAGCGGGGGGAATTCCTACAATGAGCAGTTCTTC
TRBJ2-5,TRBV7-8,few,14,NA,CASSLGAGWQTQYF,TGTGCCAGCAGCTTAGGGGCGGGGTGGCAGACCCAGTACTTC
TRBJ1-1,TRBV5-6,few,18,TRBD1,CASSVLQGVNIGNTEAFF,TGTGCCAGCAGCGTCCTACAGGGGGTAAATATTGGGAACACTGAAGCTTTCTTT
TRBJ2-5,TRBV20-1,NA,12,TRBD1,CSAVRQGETQYF,TGCAGTGCCGTCAGACAGGGGGAGACCCAGTACTTC
TRBJ2-6,TRBV7-2,NA,16,NA,CASSLAPGAGANVLTF,TGTGCCAGCAGCTTAGCGCCAGGGGCTGGGGCCAACGTCCTGACTTTC
TRBJ1-5,TRBV20-1,NA,14,TRBD1,CSALRDRAGQPQHF,TGCAGTGCACTCCGGGACAGGGCCGGTCAGCCCCAGCATTTT
TRBJ2-1,TRBV10-3,few,17,NA,CAISETGYSRSYNEQFF,TGTGCCATCAGTGAGACGGGCTACAGTCGCTCCTACAATGAGCAGTTCTTC
TRBJ2-2,TRBV19,NA,15,TRBD2,CASSSSGANTGELFF,TGTGCCAGTAGTTCTAGCGGGGCGAACACCGGGGAGCTGTTTTTT
TRBJ2-6,TRBV5-5,few,17,NA,CASSGWDTSSGANVLTF,TGTGCCAGCAGCGGATGGGACACCTCCTCTGGGGCCAACGTCCTGACTTTC
TRBJ2-5,TRBV4-1,NA,15,NA,CASSPGGNYQETQYF,TGCGCCAGCAGCCCCGGTGGCAACTACCAAGAGACCCAGTACTTC
TRBJ1-2,TRBV12-3/TRBV12-4,NA,15,NA,CASSPRGMANYGYTF,TGTGCCAGCAGCCCTCGCGGTATGGCTAACTATGGCTACACCTTC
TRBJ1-3,TRBV20-1,NA,19,TRBD1,CSARSIYPGQGAPGNTIYF,TGCAGTGCTAGAAGCATCTATCCGGGACAGGGGGCGCCCGGAAACACCATATATTTT
TRBJ1-1,TRBV6-1,few,16,TRBD1,CASRDWGTGPNTEAFF,TGTGCCAGCAGGGACTGGGGGACAGGGCCCAACACTGAAGCTTTCTTT
TRBJ2-3,TRBV4-2,few,15,TRBD1,CASSQRDRDTDTQYF,TGTGCCAGCAGCCAACGTGACAGGGACACAGATACGCAGTATTTT
TRBJ2-7,TRBV20-1,few,16,NA,CSARDMGGAGSYEQYF,TGCAGTGCTAGAGATATGGGGGGCGCCGGGTCCTACGAGCAGTACTTC
TRBJ1-2,TRBV7-2,many,14,NA,CASSLERGLYGYTF,TGTGCCAGCAGCTTAGAACGGGGATTATATGGCTACACCTTC
TRBJ2-7,TRBV14,few,15,TRBD2,CASSQGGGSSYEQYF,TGTGCCAGCAGCCAAGGCGGGGGGAGCTCCTACGAGCAGTACTTC
TRBJ2-7,TRBV10-3,NA,14,NA,CAISDVRQGYEQYF,TGTGCCATCAGTGATGTACGGCAGGGGTACGAGCAGTACTTC
TRBJ1-5,TRBV7-9,NA,14,NA,CASSPKDGNQPQHF,TGTGCCAGCAGCCCAAAGGACGGGAATCAGCCCCAGCATTTT
TRBJ2-5,TRBV4-2,NA,14,TRBD1,CASSPGTGWGTQYF,TGTGCCAGCAGTCCAGGGACAGGGTGGGGGACCCAGTACTTC
TRBJ2-5,TRBV20-1,NA,12,NA,CSGRGAQETQYF,TGCAGTGGCAGAGGTGCCCAAGAGACCCAGTACTTC
TRBJ2-3,TRBV6-5,NA,12,NA,CASSHTWDTQYF,TGTGCCAGCAGTCACACCTGGGATACGCAGTATTTT
TRBJ1-4,TRBV5-1,many,15,TRBD1,CASGLGDRSNEKLFF,TGCGCCAGCGGCCTTGGGGACAGGAGTAATGAAAAACTGTTTTTT
TRBJ1-2,TRBV27,NA,15,NA,CASSLGGRANYGYTF,TGTGCCAGCAGTTTAGGAGGCCGGGCAAACTATGGCTACACCTTC
TRBJ2-3,TRBV20-1,NA,14,NA,CSARDRLRMDTQYF,TGCAGTGCTAGAGACCGGTTGCGTATGGATACGCAGTATTTT
TRBJ2-5,TRBV9,few,15,TRBD2,CATAGGRGRQETQYF,TGTGCCACGGCAGGCGGGAGGGGGAGGCAAGAGACCCAGTACTTC
TRBJ2-7,TRBV29-1,many,12,TRBD1,CSIRTGSYEQYF,TGCAGCATCCGGACAGGGAGCTACGAGCAGTACTTC
TRBJ2-2,TRBV5-1,many,16,NA,CASSPQGPKNTGELFF,TGCGCCAGCTCCCCCCAGGGGCCAAAGAACACCGGGGAGCTGTTTTTT
TRBJ2-3,TRBV29-1,many,17,TRBD2,CSTRTSGNPAVADTQYF,TGCAGCACCCGGACTAGCGGGAACCCGGCGGTTGCAGATACGCAGTATTTT
TRBJ1-2,TRBV28,once,16,TRBD1,CASSGVGQELGYGYTF,TGTGCCAGCAGTGGTGTAGGACAGGAACTTGGCTATGGCTACACCTTC
TRBJ2-1,TRBV20-1,NA,14,TRBD2,CSASTSGTPNEQFF,TGCAGTGCTTCAACTAGCGGGACTCCCAATGAGCAGTTCTTC
TRBJ2-7,TRBV7-2,NA,12,NA,CASSLTRSEQYF,TGTGCCAGCAGCCTCACCCGGTCCGAGCAGTACTTC
TRBJ2-3,TRBV29-1,NA,12,NA,CSSRNGRDTQYF,TGCAGCTCCCGCAACGGGAGAGATACGCAGTATTTT
TRBJ2-1,TRBV10-3,many,12,TRBD2,CAISKPTSSQFF,TGTGCCATCAGTAAACCGACTAGCTCCCAGTTCTTC
TRBJ2-6,TRBV6-2/TRBV6-3,NA,18,TRBD1,CASTRRGQGKSGANVLTF,TGTGCCAGCACTCGACGGGGACAGGGAAAGTCTGGGGCCAACGTCCTGACTTTC
TRBJ1-1,TRBV20-1,few,14,NA,CSPTREGLNTEAFF,TGCAGTCCCACTCGGGAGGGCTTGAACACTGAAGCTTTCTTT
TRBJ2-3,TRBV20-1,NA,14,NA,CSAKSWGTEDTQYF,TGCAGTGCGAAGAGTTGGGGGACCGAGGATACGCAGTATTTT
TRBJ2-1,TRBV3-1,few,16,TRBD2,CASSQYTSGVYNEQFF,TGTGCCAGCAGCCAGTATACTAGCGGGGTCTACAATGAGCAGTTCTTC
TRBJ2-2,TRBV7-9,few,15,TRBD2,CASSFLAGGHGELFF,TGTGCCAGCAGCTTCCTAGCGGGAGGACACGGGGAGCTGTTTTTT
TRBJ2-5,TRBV7-8,few,15,TRBD1,CASSLGQTSGETQYF,TGTGCCAGCAGCTTGGGACAGACGTCGGGGGAGACCCAGTACTTC
TRBJ2-2,TRBV29-1,NA,15,TRBD2,CSVEGAVAGGRELFF,TGCAGCGTTGAAGGCGCGGTAGCGGGAGGCAGGGAGCTGTTTTTT
TRBJ2-3,TRBV20-1,few,12,NA,CSASPQPDTQYF,TGCAGTGCTAGTCCCCAGCCAGATACGCAGTATTTT
TRBJ1-5,TRBV12-3/TRBV12-4,NA,15,NA,CASSFGGRSNQPQHF,TGTGCCAGCAGTTTTGGGGGCCGAAGCAATCAGCCCCAGCATTTT
TRBJ2-5,TRBV27,NA,15,TRBD1,CASSPWTGTGETQYF,TGTGCCAGCAGTCCGTGGACAGGGACAGGGGAGACCCAGTACTTC
TRBJ2-5,TRBV24-1,few,14,NA,CATSDLSRGETQYF,TGTGCCACCAGTGATTTGAGCAGGGGAGAGACCCAGTACTTC
TRBJ2-1,TRBV6-2/TRBV6-3,NA,16,NA,CASSYSLDREPNEQFF,TGTGCCAGCAGTTACTCGCTAGACCGGGAGCCCAATGAGCAGTTCTTC